This T cell receptor (beta chain) was sequenced during a study of regulatory T cells in long-lasting Graves disease. Study-wide results and limits: TCR diversity was lower in persistent than newly diagnosed Graves' disease. TRBV28 was favored in persistent disease, as were TRBJ1-2 and TRBJ2-5.

On this clonotype itself: The target antigen is unknown.

Library construction for TCR beta used iRepertoire HTBI primers and Arm-PCR of CDR3 regions. As processed by the authors: Sample data revealed approximately 62 TRBV and 14 TRBJ segments. MiXCR, applied by TCRdb to the multiplex PCR reads, yields one record per CDR3 protein. TCRdb's processing, not the authors', yielded these V and J calls. Found here are 600,000 to 850,000 distinct CDR3 sequences, around 30% of them singletons; the top ten hold about two fifths. V lost 3 bases and J lost 6, with 12 bases in between. This CDR3 is 14 amino acids long. CDR1 and CDR2 (germline): SGHDN, FVKESK. Time point noted: persistent/refractory GD, antithyroid drugs over 5 years with positive TRAb. Extracted PBMC RNA gave rise to the TCR library.

This sequence originates from a female donor with Graves disease. The J gene is TRBJ1-5, the V gene TRBV14, with D possibly TRBD1 on 5 matching bases. The material was peripheral blood mononuclear cells (PBMCs), obtained when the disease was refractory, from a patient treated with antithyroid drugs. CDR3 region: CASSQEGYGQPQHF. CDR3 nucleotides: TGTGCCAGCAGCCAGGAGGGGTACGGTCAGCCCCAGCATTTT.